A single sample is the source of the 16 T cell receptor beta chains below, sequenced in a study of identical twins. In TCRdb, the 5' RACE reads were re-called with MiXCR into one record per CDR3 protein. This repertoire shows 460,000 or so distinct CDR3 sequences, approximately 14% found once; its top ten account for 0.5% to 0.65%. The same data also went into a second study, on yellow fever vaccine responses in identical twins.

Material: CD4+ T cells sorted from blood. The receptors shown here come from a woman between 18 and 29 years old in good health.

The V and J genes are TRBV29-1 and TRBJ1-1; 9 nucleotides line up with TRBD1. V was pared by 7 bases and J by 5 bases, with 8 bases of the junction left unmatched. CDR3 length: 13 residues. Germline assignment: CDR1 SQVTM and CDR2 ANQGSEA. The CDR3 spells CSATTGGTTEAFF. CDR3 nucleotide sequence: TGCAGCGCCACGACAGGGGGAACAACTGAAGCTTTCTTT. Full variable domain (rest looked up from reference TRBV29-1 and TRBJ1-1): SAVISQKPSRDICQRGTSLTIQCQVDSQVTMMFWYRQQPGQSLTLIATANQGSEATYESGFVIDKFPISRPNLTFSTLTVSNMSPEDSSIYLCSATTGGTTEAFFGQGTRLTVV.

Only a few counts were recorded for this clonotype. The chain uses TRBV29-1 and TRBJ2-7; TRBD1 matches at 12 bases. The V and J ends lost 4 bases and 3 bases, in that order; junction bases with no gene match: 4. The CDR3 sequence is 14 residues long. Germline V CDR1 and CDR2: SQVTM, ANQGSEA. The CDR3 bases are TGCAGCGTTGGGGGACAGGGGGCGATCTACGAGCAGTACTTC. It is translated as CSVGGQGAIYEQYF.

The CDR3 here is CASSPVGHRGSHEQYF. The CDR3 DNA is TGTGCCAGCTCACCCGTTGGCCACAGGGGGTCCCACGAGCAGTACTTC. The V gene is TRBV18, the J gene TRBJ2-7, with 8 bases lining up with TRBD1. The CDR3 is 16 amino acids. V dropped 3 bases and J dropped 5; count of bases not matched to a gene: 12. Germline CDR1 and CDR2: KGHSH and LQKENI. The variable domain in full, with the rest retrieved from reference TRBV18 and TRBJ2-7, is NAGVMQNPRHLVRRRGQEARLRCSPMKGHSHVYWYRQLPEEGLKFMVYLQKENIIDESGMPKERFSAEFPKEGPSILRIQQVVRGDSAAYFCASSPVGHRGSHEQYFGPGTRLTVT.

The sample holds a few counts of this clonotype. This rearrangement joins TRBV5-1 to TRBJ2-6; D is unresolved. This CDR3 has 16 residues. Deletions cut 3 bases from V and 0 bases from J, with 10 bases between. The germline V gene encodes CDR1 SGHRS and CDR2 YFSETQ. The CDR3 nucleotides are TGCGCCAGCAGCTCCATAAAGAGCTCTGGGGCCAACGTCCTGACTTTC. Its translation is CASSSIKSSGANVLTF.

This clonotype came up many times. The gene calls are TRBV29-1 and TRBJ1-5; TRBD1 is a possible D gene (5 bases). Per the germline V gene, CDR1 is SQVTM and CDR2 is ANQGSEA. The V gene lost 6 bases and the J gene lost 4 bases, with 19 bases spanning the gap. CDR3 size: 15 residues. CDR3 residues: CSVAIFEGLNQPQHF. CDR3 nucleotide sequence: TGCAGCGTCGCGATTTTTGAGGGGTTGAATCAGCCCCAGCATTTT.

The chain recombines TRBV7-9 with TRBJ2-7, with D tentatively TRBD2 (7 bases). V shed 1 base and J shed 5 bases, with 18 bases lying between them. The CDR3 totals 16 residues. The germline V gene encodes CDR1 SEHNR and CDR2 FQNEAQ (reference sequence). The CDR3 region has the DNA TGTGCCAGCAGCTTAGTCCTCGGGGGGCTGCTCCACGAGCAGTACTTC. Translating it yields CASSLVLGGLLHEQYF.

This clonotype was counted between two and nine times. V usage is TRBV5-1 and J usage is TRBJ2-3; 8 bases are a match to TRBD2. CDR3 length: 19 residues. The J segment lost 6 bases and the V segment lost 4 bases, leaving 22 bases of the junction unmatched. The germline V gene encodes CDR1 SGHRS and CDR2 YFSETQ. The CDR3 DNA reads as TGCGCCAGCAGCCCACGAACGCTACTCAGCGGGAGTCCCGTGGATACGCAGTATTTT. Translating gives CASSPRTLLSGSPVDTQYF. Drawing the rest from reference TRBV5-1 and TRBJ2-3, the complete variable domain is KAGVTQTPRYLIKTRGQQVTLSCSPISGHRSVSWYQQTPGQGLQFLFEYFSETQRNKGNFPGRFSGRQFSNSRSEMNVSTLELGDSALYLCASSPRTLLSGSPVDTQYFGPGTRLTVL.

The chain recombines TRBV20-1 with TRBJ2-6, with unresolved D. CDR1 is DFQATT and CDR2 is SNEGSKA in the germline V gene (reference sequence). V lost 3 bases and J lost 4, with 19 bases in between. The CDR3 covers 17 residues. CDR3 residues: CSARQNGPTWGANVLTF. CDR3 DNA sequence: TGCAGTGCTAGGCAGAATGGCCCAACTTGGGGGGCCAACGTCCTGACTTTC.

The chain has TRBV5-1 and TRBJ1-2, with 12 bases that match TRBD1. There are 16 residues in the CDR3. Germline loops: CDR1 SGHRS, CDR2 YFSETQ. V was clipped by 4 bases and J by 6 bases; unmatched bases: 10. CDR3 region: CASSASGTGGRHGYTF. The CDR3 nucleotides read TGCGCCAGCAGCGCCTCCGGGACAGGGGGCAGACATGGCTACACCTTC.

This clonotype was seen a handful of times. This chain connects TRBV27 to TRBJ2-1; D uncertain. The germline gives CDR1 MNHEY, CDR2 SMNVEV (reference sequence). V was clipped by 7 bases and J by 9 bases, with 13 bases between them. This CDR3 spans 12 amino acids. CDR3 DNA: TGTGCCAGCACCGCCCGGGTGGGTGAGCAGTTCTTC. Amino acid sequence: CASTARVGEQFF.

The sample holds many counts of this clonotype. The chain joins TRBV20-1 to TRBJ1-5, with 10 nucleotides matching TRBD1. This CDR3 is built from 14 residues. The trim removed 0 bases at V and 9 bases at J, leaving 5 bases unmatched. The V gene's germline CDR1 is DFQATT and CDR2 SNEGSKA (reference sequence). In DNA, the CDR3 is TGCAGTGCTAGAGATAGACAGGGGGCTCTGCCCCAGCATTTT. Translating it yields CSARDRQGALPQHF.

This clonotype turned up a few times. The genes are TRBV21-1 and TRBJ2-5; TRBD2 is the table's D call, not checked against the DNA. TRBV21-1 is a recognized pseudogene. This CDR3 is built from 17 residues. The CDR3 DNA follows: TGTGCCAGCAGCACCCCCGCGAGGAGGGAGGTGTCGGAGACCCAGTACTTC. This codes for CASSTPARREVSETQYF.

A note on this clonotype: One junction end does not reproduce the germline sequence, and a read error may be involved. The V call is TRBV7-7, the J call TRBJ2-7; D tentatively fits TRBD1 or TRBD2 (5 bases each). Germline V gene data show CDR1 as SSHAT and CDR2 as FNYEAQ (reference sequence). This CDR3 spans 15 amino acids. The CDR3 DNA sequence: TGTGCTAGCAGCCCGGGACCAGAGAGGGCCTACGAGCAGTACTTC. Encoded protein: CASSPGPERAYEQYF. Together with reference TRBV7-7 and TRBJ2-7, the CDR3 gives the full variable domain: GAGVSQSPRYKVTKRGQDVTLRCDPISSHATLYWYQQALGQGPEFLTYFNYEAQPDKSGLPSDRFSAERPEGSISTLTIQRTEQRDSAMYRCASSPGPERAYEQYFGPGTRLTVT.

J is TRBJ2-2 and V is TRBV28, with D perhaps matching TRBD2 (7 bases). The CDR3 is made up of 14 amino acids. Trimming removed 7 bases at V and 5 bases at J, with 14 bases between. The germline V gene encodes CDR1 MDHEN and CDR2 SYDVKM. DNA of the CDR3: TGTGCCAGCACACAGGGAGGGAGGACCGGGGAGCTGTTTTTT. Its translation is CASTQGGRTGELFF. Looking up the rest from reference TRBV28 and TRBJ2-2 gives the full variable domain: DVKVTQSSRYLVKRTGEKVFLECVQDMDHENMFWYRQDPGLGLRLIYFSYDVKMKEKGDIPEGYSVSREKKERFSLILESASTNQTSMYLCASTQGGRTGELFFGEGSRLTVL.

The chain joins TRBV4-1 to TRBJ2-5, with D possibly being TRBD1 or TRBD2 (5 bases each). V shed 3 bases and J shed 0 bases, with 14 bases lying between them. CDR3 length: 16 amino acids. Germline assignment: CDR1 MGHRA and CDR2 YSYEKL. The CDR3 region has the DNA TGCGCCAGCAGCCATGCGCGCCGGGACGACCAAGAGACCCAGTACTTC. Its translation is CASSHARRDDQETQYF.

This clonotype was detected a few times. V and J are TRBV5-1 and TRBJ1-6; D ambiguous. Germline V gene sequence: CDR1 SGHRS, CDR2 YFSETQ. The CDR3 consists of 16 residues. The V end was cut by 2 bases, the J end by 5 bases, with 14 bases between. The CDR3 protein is CASSFGETGNNSPLHF. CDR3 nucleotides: TGCGCCAGCAGCTTTGGCGAGACGGGGAATAATTCACCCCTCCACTTT.